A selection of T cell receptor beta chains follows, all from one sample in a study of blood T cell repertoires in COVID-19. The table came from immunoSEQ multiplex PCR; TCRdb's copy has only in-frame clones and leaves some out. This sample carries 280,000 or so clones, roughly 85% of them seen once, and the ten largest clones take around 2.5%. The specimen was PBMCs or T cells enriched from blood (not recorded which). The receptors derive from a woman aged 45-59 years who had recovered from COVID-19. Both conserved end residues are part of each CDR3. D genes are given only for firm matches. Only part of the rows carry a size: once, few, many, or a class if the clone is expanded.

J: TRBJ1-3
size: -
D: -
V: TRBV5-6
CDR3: CASSLRIDGSGNTIYF
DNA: TGTGCCAGCAGCCTCAGGATCGATGGCTCTGGAAACACCATATATTTT

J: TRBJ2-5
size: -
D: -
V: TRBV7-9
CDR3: CASSLARGSQETQYF
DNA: TGTGCCAGCAGCTTAGCGCGGGGCAGTCAAGAGACCCAGTACTTC

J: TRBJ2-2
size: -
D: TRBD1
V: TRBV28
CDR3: CASSPTGGLGGELFF
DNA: TGTGCCAGCAGCCCCACAGGGGGCCTGGGCGGGGAGCTGTTTTTT

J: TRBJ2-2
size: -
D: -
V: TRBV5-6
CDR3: CASSLPGTGELFF
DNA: TGTGCCAGCAGCTTGCCGGGGACCGGGGAGCTGTTTTTT

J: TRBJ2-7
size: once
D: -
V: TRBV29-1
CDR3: CSVGEGVLSYEQYF
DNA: TGCAGCGTTGGTGAAGGGGTCCTTTCCTACGAGCAGTACTTC

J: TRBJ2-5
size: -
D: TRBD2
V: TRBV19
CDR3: CASSGLAANQETQYF
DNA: TGTGCCAGTTCCGGACTAGCGGCCAACCAAGAGACCCAGTACTTC

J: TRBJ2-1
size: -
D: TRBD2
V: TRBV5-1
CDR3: CASSFSGNHNEQFF
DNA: TGCGCCAGCAGTTTTAGCGGGAACCACAATGAGCAGTTCTTC

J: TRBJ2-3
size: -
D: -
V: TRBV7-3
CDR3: CASSKEARSTDTQYF
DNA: TGTGCCAGCAGCAAAGAGGCAAGGAGCACAGATACGCAGTATTTT

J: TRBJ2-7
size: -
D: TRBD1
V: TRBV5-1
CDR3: CASSLVGTGAYEQYF
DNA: TGCGCCAGCAGCTTGGTCGGGACAGGGGCTTACGAGCAGTACTTC

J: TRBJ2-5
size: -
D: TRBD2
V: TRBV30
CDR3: CAWSALAGAQETQYF
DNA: TGTGCCTGGAGTGCTCTAGCGGGAGCCCAAGAGACCCAGTACTTC

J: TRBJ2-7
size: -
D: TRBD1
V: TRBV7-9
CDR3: CASSPGTDSYEQYF
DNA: TGTGCCAGCAGCCCCGGGACAGACTCCTACGAGCAGTACTTC

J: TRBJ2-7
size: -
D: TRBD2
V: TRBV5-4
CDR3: CASSLERDHTYEQYF
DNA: TGTGCCAGCAGCTTGGAGCGGGACCATACCTACGAGCAGTACTTC

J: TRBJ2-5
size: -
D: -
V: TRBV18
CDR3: CASSPGVQETQYF
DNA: TGTGCCAGCTCACCCGGGGTCCAAGAGACCCAGTACTTC

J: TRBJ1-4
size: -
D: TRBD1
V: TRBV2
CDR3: CASRTGANEKLFF
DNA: TGTGCCAGCAGGACAGGGGCTAATGAAAAACTGTTTTTT

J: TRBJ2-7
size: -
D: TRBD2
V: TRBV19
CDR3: CASTPRGGFYEQYF
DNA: TGTGCCAGTACCCCCCGGGGGGGATTCTACGAGCAGTACTTC

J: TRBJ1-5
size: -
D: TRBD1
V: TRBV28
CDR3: CASSRRTGETQPQHF
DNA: TGTGCCAGCAGTCGTCGGACAGGGGAAACTCAGCCCCAGCATTTT

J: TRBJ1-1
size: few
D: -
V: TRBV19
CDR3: CASSIGLIEAFF
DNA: TGTGCCAGTAGTATTGGACTAATCGAAGCTTTCTTT

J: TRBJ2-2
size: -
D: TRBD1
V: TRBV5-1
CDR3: CASSFVGQGRANTGELFF
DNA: TGCGCCAGCAGCTTCGTGGGACAGGGGCGCGCGAACACCGGGGAGCTGTTTTTT

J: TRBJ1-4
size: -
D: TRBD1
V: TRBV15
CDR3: CATSRDRTSSANEKLFF
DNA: TGTGCCACCAGCAGGGACAGGACAAGTTCAGCTAATGAAAAACTGTTTTTT

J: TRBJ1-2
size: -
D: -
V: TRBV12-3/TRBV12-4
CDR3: CASREGGDGYTF
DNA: TGTGCCAGCAGGGAAGGGGGAGATGGCTACACCTTC

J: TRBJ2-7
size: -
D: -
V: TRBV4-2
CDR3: CASSRLGAPLEQYF
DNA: TGTGCCAGCAGCAGACTGGGGGCGCCTCTCGAGCAGTACTTC

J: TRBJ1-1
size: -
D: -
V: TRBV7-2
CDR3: CASSLQGWDTEAFF
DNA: TGTGCCAGCAGCTTACAGGGTTGGGACACTGAAGCTTTCTTT

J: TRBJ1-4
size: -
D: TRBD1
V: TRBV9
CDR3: CASSAQGDEKLFF
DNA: TGTGCCAGCAGCGCTCAGGGGGATGAAAAACTGTTTTTT

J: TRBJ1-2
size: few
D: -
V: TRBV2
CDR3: CASSDDTNYGYTF
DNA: TGTGCCAGCAGTGACGACACTAACTATGGCTACACCTTC

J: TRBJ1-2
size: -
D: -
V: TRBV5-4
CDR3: CASRDPRNRENYGYTF
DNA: TGTGCCAGCAGGGATCCCCGTAACAGGGAGAACTATGGCTACACCTTC

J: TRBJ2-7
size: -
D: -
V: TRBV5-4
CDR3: CASSFLGTSGGEQYF
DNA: TGTGCCAGCAGCTTCCTCGGGACTTCAGGGGGCGAGCAGTACTTC

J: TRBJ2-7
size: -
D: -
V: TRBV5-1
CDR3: CASSLDRGTYEQYF
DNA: TGCGCCAGCAGCTTGGATAGGGGGACCTACGAGCAGTACTTC

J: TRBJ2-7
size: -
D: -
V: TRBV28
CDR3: CASNSQGSSYEQYF
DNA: TGTGCCAGCAATTCACAGGGCTCCTCCTACGAGCAGTACTTC

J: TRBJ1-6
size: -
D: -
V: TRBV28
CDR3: CASSLTGRGKNSPLHF
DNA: TGTGCCAGCAGTTTAACTGGGCGGGGGAAAAATTCACCCCTCCACTTT

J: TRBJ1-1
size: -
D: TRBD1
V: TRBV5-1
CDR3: CASSFGPGGGIEAFF
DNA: TGCGCCAGCAGCTTCGGCCCAGGGGGCGGGATTGAAGCTTTCTTT

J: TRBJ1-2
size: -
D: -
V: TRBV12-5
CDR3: CASGLSVSDYGYTF
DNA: TGTGCTAGTGGTTTGTCAGTATCTGACTATGGCTACACCTTC

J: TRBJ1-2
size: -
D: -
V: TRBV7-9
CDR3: CASSLTGGDYGYTF
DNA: TGTGCCAGCAGCTTGACAGGAGGAGACTATGGCTACACCTTC

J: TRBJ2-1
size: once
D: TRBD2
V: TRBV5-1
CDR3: CARSGRGGLYNEQFF
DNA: TGCGCCCGCAGCGGGCGGGGGGGCCTTTACAATGAGCAGTTCTTC

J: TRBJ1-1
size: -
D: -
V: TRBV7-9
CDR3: CASSLAYAANTEAFF
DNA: TGTGCCAGCAGCTTAGCGTACGCGGCGAACACTGAAGCTTTCTTT

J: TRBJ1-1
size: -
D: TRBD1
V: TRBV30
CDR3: CAYRAHMGQGVDTEAFF
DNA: TGTGCCTACCGCGCACACATGGGACAGGGGGTCGACACTGAAGCTTTCTTT

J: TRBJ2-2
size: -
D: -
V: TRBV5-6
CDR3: CASSLLDSHTGELFF
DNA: TGTGCCAGCAGCCTCCTGGACAGTCACACCGGGGAGCTGTTTTTT

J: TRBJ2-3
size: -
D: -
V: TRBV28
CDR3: CASSLSTSTDTQYF
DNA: TGTGCCAGCAGTTTATCTACTAGCACAGATACGCAGTATTTT

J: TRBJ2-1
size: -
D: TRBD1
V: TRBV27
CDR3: CASRRTGNNEQFF
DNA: TGTGCCAGCAGAAGGACAGGGAACAATGAGCAGTTCTTC

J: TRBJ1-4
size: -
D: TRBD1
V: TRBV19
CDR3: CASSTAGTGGSELFF
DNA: TGTGCCAGTAGCACCGCCGGGACAGGCGGATCAGAACTGTTTTTT

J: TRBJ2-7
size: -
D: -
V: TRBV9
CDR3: CASSPNDQGQLYEQYF
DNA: TGTGCCAGCAGCCCTAATGACCAGGGTCAACTCTACGAGCAGTACTTC

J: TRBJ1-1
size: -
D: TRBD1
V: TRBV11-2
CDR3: CASSLYRGAGEAFF
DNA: TGTGCCAGCAGCTTATACAGGGGCGCTGGTGAAGCTTTCTTT

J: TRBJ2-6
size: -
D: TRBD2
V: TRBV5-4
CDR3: CASSLSGTNSGANVLTF
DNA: TGTGCCAGCAGCTTGAGCGGGACCAACTCTGGGGCCAACGTCCTGACTTTC

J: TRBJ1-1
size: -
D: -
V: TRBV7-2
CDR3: CASSIGLSNTEAFF
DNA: TGTGCCAGCAGCATCGGACTGTCCAACACTGAAGCTTTCTTT

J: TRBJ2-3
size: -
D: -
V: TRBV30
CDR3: CAWAWDSSTDTQYF
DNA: TGTGCCTGGGCCTGGGACTCTAGCACAGATACGCAGTATTTT

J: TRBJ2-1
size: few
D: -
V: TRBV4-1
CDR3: CASSHAPNRVEQFF
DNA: TGCGCCAGCAGCCATGCTCCAAACAGGGTGGAGCAGTTCTTC

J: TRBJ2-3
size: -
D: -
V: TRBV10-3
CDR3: CAISESTSTDTQYF
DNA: TGTGCCATCAGTGAGTCTACTAGCACAGATACGCAGTATTTT

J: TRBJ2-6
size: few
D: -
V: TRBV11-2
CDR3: CASSSPGLRSSGANVLTF
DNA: TGTGCCAGCAGCTCACCGGGACTGAGAAGCTCTGGGGCCAACGTCCTGACTTTC

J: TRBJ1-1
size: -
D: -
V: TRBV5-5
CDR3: CASSGRARPNTEAFF
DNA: TGTGCCAGCAGCGGGCGGGCCAGGCCGAACACTGAAGCTTTCTTT

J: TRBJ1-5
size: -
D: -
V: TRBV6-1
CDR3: CASSAPPAGVPPLSNQPQHF
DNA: TGTGCCAGCAGTGCGCCCCCTGCAGGGGTCCCCCCCTTAAGCAATCAGCCCCAGCATTTT

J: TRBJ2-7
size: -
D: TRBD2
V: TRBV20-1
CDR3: CSAGTSYEQYF
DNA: TGCAGTGCAGGGACTAGCTACGAGCAGTACTTC

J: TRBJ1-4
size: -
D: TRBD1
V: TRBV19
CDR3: CASEDDRGREKLFF
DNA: TGTGCCAGTGAGGATGACAGGGGGCGCGAAAAACTGTTTTTT

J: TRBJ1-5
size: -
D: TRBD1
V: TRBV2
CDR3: CASSGTGGRGLSNQPQHF
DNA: TGTGCCAGCAGTGGGACAGGGGGTCGGGGTTTAAGCAATCAGCCCCAGCATTTT

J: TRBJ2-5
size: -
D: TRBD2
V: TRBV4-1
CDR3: CASSPRVASGGQETQYF
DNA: TGCGCCAGCAGCCCGCGGGTGGCTAGCGGGGGGCAAGAGACCCAGTACTTC

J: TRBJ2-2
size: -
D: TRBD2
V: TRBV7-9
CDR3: CASSRLATGELFF
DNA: TGTGCCAGCAGCAGACTAGCGACCGGGGAGCTGTTTTTT